Below are 17 T cell receptor beta chains sequenced from a single sample in a study of cytomegalovirus exposure and HLA in healthy donors. PCR employed 60 Vbeta and 13 Jbeta primers. Some clones are missing from TCRdb's copy, which holds only in-frame ones; the method was immunoSEQ multiplex PCR. Here the sample spans 150,000 to 200,000 clones, roughly 87% being singletons. The specimen was PBMCs. The receptors here all came from a girl under two years old in good health and CMV-seronegative.

This chain uses TRBV6-1 with TRBJ2-5, with 8 bases that match TRBD1. The CDR3 is made up of 13 amino acids. Trimming removed 8 bases from V and 2 bases from J; junction bases left unmatched: 4. CDR1 is MNHNS, CDR2 SASEGT, per germline. The CDR3 coding sequence is TGTGCCAGCGGCCACAGGGGGCAAGAGACCCAGTACTTC. Translating gives CASGHRGQETQYF.

The V call is TRBV7-6, the J call TRBJ2-1; D may be TRBD1 (5 bases). Looked up from germline, CDR1 is SGHVS and CDR2 is FNYEAQ. This CDR3 contains 17 residues. The ends were cut back, 1 base at V and 4 bases at J, with 17 bases in the middle. DNA of the CDR3: TGTGCCAGCAGCTTAGTGGGGCAGGGCCTCCGGTACAATGAGCAGTTCTTC. Protein product: CASSLVGQGLRYNEQFF.

The V call is TRBV5-6, the J call TRBJ2-2; 16 positions agree with TRBD2. Germline V CDR1 and CDR2: SGHDT, YYEEEE. This CDR3 has 17 residues. V trimming: 4 bases; J trimming: 5 bases; junction bases outside the gene matches: 5. The CDR3 region has the DNA TGTGCCAGCAGCGCGGGACTAGCGGGGGGGGAAACCGGGGAGCTGTTTTTT. It yields the protein CASSAGLAGGETGELFF.

The chain uses TRBV4-1 and TRBJ2-1; TRBD2 is a possible D gene (6 bases). Germline V gene sequence: CDR1 MGHRA, CDR2 YSYEKL. V gave up 4 bases and J gave up 4 bases, with 17 bases separating them. This CDR3 region has 16 residues. In nucleotides, the CDR3 is TGCGCCAGCAGCCGCCTGGGACTCTACAAATACAATGAGCAGTTCTTC. Amino acids: CASSRLGLYKYNEQFF.

This sequence joins TRBV7-2 and TRBJ2-7; D is unresolved. The CDR3 runs to 12 residues. With 5 bases removed from V and 7 bases from J, the gap between germline ends came to 12 bases. Per the germline V gene, CDR1 is SGHTA and CDR2 is FQGNSA. In DNA form, the CDR3 reads TGTGCCAGCAGCCGCCCAACTGAGGAGCAGTACTTC. Its translation: CASSRPTEEQYF.

The chain uses TRBV30 and TRBJ1-3; TRBD1 aligns across 7 bases. Germline values: CDR1 GTSNPN, CDR2 SVGIG (reference sequence). This CDR3 is built from 13 residues. The trim removed 5 bases at V and 4 bases at J, leaving 5 bases unmatched. In nucleotides, the CDR3 is TGTGCCTGGGAAGGGGGCGGGGGAAACACCATATATTTT. It codes for CAWEGGGGNTIYF.

The gene calls are TRBV27 and TRBJ1-2, with 7 bases lining up with TRBD1. CDR3 length: 13 amino acids. V lost 2 bases, J lost 6 bases, and 3 bases stayed unmatched. The germline gives CDR1 MNHEY, CDR2 SMNVEV (reference sequence). The chain's CDR3 is CASSLGRGNGYTF. CDR3 in DNA: TGTGCCAGCAGTTTAGGCAGGGGGAATGGCTACACCTTC.

The chain recombines TRBV9 with TRBJ1-1; the D is unclear. The CDR3 length is 14 residues. V was pared by 2 bases and J by 3 bases, with 11 bases between. CDR1 and CDR2 (germline): SGDLS, YYNGEE. As DNA, the CDR3 is TGTGCCAGCAGCGTGTACACCCAAGACACTGAAGCTTTCTTT. As protein: CASSVYTQDTEAFF.

V is TRBV5-1 and J is TRBJ1-2; D not certain. Germline V gene sequence: CDR1 SGHRS, CDR2 YFSETQ. The CDR3 has 14 amino acids. V lost 0 bases and J 1 base, leaving 7 bases between the germline ends. The CDR3 protein is CASSLEFGNYGYTF. The DNA of the CDR3 is TGCGCCAGCAGCTTGGAGTTCGGTAACTATGGCTACACCTTC.

The CDR3: CATSGGRETQYF. CDR3 in DNA: TGTGCCACTTCGGGGGGGCGTGAGACCCAGTACTTC. The gene calls are TRBV10-3 and TRBJ2-5; 8 bases are a match to TRBD2. The germline V gene has CDR1 ENHRY and CDR2 SYGVKD. V was pared by 10 bases and J by 5 bases, with 6 bases of the junction left unmatched. CDR3 length: 12 residues.

The V and J genes are TRBV2 and TRBJ1-5; no clear D. CDR1 and CDR2 (germline): SNHLY, FYNNEI. Trimming left V 5 bases short and J 5 bases short, with 7 bases between. The CDR3 is 12 amino acids. The DNA for the CDR3 is TGTGCCAGCAGTAACAGAGATCAGCCCCAGCATTTT. It yields the protein CASSNRDQPQHF.

The chain has TRBV18 and TRBJ1-1; TRBD1 matches 7 bases. The length of the CDR3 is 15 residues. J was trimmed by 0 bases and V by 7 bases; bases with no gene match: 8. Germline CDR1 and CDR2: KGHSH and LQKENI. CDR3 protein: CASLEGAGMNTEAFF. The DNA of the CDR3 is TGTGCCAGCTTAGAGGGGGCAGGGATGAACACTGAAGCTTTCTTT.

The chain recombines TRBV9 with TRBJ2-5, with D hard to call. The V end was cut by 3 bases, the J end by 5 bases, with 11 bases between. The CDR3 has 13 amino acids. Germline-derived CDR1 and CDR2 are SGDLS and YYNGEE. The CDR3 sequence is CASSGLPGETQYF. The DNA of the CDR3 is TGTGCCAGCAGCGGACTGCCTGGGGAGACCCAGTACTTC.

This clone was recorded a few times. This chain connects TRBV9 to TRBJ2-7, with D perhaps TRBD2 (6 bases). This CDR3 is built from 15 residues. CDR1 SGDLS and CDR2 YYNGEE come from the germline V gene. V dropped 1 base and J dropped 3 bases, with 14 bases sitting between them. The CDR3 here is CASSVSAGPDYEQYF. The CDR3 DNA reads TGTGCCAGCAGCGTATCCGCGGGGCCCGACTACGAGCAGTACTTC.

V and J are TRBV18 and TRBJ2-7, with D possibly matching TRBD1 (6 bases). V was cut by 1 base and J by 2 bases, with 15 bases left in between. The V gene's germline CDR1 is KGHSH and CDR2 LQKENI. CDR3 length: 16 amino acids. The CDR3 loop reads CASSPLRTAVTYEQYF. The DNA for the CDR3 is TGTGCCAGCTCACCACTCCGGACAGCCGTGACCTACGAGCAGTACTTC.

V usage is TRBV6-1 and J usage is TRBJ2-7; 12 positions agree with TRBD2. Unmatched junction bases numbered 6, after V lost 5 bases and J lost 4 bases. The CDR3 is 15 residues long. CDR1 and CDR2 (germline): MNHNS, SASEGT. The CDR3: CASSKPTSGSYEQYF. The DNA of the CDR3 is TGTGCCAGCAGTAAGCCGACTAGCGGGAGTTACGAGCAGTACTTC.

The chain combines TRBV27 with TRBJ2-7, with 7 positions matching TRBD2. With 0 bases clipped from V and 5 bases from J, the junction kept 10 bases outside the gene matches. The germline CDR1 and CDR2 sequences are MNHEY and SMNVEV (reference sequence). CDR3 length equals 16 residues. In DNA form, the CDR3 reads TGTGCCAGCAGTTTATCCGGCGGGGGATACAGAGACGAGCAGTACTTC. Amino acid sequence: CASSLSGGGYRDEQYF.